This TCR beta chain was recovered during a study of OX40 agonist ivuxolimab in advanced cancers. Study-wide background: Dose-escalation cases comprised hepatocellular carcinoma, melanoma, renal cell or head and neck cancer.

Sampling times: baseline, cycle 4 day 1, cycle 7 day 1. The ends were cut back, 1 base at V and 3 bases at J, with 17 bases in the middle. Germline V gene data show CDR1 as MGHRA and CDR2 as YSYEKL. This CDR3 is built from 17 residues. The repertoire was sequenced with immunoSEQ multiplex PCR; TCRdb's copy has only in-frame clones and lacks some. This table holds about 73,000 clones, 75% to 95% found once. Broader study findings: Mean expanded clone counts were higher in CD8+ than CD4+ T cells.

A word on this clone: Antigen unknown.

The source is an adult with an advanced solid tumor such as melanoma, head and neck, liver or kidney cancer. The sequencing used CD4+ or CD8+ T cells sorted from blood, collected in a trial of the OX40 agonist ivuxolimab. The rearrangement joins TRBV4-1 to TRBJ2-3; weak D call: TRBD1 (5 bases). The CDR3, as DNA: TGCGCCAGCAGCCAAGTCATTTCAGGGCGAAGGACAGATACGCAGTATTTT. Translation gives CASSQVISGRRTDTQYF.